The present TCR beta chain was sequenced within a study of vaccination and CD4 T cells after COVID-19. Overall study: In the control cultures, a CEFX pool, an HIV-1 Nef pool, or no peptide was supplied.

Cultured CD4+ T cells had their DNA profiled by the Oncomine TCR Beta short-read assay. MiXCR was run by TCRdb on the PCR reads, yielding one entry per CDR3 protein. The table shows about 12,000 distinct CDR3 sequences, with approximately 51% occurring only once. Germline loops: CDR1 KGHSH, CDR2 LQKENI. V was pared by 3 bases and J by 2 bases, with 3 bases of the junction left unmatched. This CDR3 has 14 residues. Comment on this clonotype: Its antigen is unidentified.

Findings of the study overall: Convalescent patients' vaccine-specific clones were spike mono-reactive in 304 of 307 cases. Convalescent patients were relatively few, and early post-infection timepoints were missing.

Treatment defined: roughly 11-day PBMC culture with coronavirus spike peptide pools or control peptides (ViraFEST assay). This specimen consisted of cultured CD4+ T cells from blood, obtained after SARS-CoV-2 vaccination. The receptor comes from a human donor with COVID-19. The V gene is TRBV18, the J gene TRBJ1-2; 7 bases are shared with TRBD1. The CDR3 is CASSPPQGNYGYTF. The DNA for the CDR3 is TGTGCCAGCTCACCCCCACAGGGGAACTATGGCTACACCTTC.